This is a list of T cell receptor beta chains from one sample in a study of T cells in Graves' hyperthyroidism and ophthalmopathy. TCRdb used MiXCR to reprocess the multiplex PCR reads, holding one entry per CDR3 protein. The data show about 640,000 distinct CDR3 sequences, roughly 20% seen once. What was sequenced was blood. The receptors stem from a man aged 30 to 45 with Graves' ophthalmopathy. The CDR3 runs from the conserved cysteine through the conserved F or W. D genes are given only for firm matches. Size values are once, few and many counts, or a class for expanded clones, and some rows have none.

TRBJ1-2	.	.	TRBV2	TGTGCCAGCAGTAGGGGGTACAACTATGGCTACACCTTC	CASSRGYNYGYTF
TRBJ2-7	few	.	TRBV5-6	TGTGCCAGCAGCTTTTCCGGGACCGCTATCTACGAGCAGTACTTC	CASSFSGTAIYEQYF
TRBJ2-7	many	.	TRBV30	TGTGCCTGGAGTAGGGCGGGACCGTACGAGCAGTACTTC	CAWSRAGPYEQYF
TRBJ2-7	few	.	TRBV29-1	TGCAGCGTCCGTGGCGAGGGGGGGAGAGCCTACGAGCAGTACTTC	CSVRGEGGRAYEQYF
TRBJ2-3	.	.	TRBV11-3	TGTGCCAGTCCATCTACGCAGTATTTT	CASPSTQYF
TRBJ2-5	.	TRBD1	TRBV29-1	TGCAGCGTTGTGGGACAGACCCGGTTCTTC	CSVVGQTRFF
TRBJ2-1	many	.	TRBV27	TGTGCCAGCAGTTTACTAGCCCTGCGGGGCAATGAGCAGTTCTTC	CASSLLALRGNEQFF
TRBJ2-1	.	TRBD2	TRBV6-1	TGTGCCAGCAGCCTTAGCGGGTACGTGAATGAGCAGTTCTTC	CASSLSGYVNEQFF
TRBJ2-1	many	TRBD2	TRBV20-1	TGCAGTGCTAGAGATGGGAGGGCGGGCGATGAGCAGTTCTTC	CSARDGRAGDEQFF
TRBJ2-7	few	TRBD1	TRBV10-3	TGTGCCACCGGACAGGCCGCCTACGAGCAGTACTTC	CATGQAAYEQYF
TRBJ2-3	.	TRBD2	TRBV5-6	TGTGCCAGCAGTCCCCGCGGGGGGAGAGCTAATACGCAGTATTTT	CASSPRGGRANTQYF
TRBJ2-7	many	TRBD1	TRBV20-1	TGCAGTGCTAGGGGGGGACAGGGTCTCGAGCAGTACTTC	CSARGGQGLEQYF
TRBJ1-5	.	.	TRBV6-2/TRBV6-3	TGTGCCAGCAGGCCCGGGACACTGAATCAGCCCCAGCATTTT	CASRPGTLNQPQHF
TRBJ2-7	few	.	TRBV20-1	TGCAGTGCTAGCTCGATCACAGGAATCGAGCAGTACTTC	CSASSITGIEQYF
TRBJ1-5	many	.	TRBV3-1	TGTGCCAGCAGCACGGGGCGCAATCAGCCCCAGCATTTT	CASSTGRNQPQHF
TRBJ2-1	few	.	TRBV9	TGTGCCAGCAGTCACCCGGTGGGCGGGATGGGGCCATACAATGAGCAGTTCTTC	CASSHPVGGMGPYNEQFF
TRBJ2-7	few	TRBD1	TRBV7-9	TGTGCCAGCAGCTTAGCGCCGGACAGGGATCGTGATCCCTACGAGCAGTACTTC	CASSLAPDRDRDPYEQYF
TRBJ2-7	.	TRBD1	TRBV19	TGTGCCAGTAGTCCCGGACAGGCAACCCCCTACGAGCAGTACTTC	CASSPGQATPYEQYF
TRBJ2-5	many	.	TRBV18	TGTGCCAGCTCTTCCACTTTCGCAGAGACCCAGTACTTC	CASSSTFAETQYF
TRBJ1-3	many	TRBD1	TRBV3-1	TGTGCCAGCAGCCTGACAGGGGGAAGAAACACCATATATTTT	CASSLTGGRNTIYF
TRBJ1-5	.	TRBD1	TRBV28	TGTGCCAGCAGTTTATACCCCCCCGGGACAGGGGGTTATCAGCCCCAGCATTTT	CASSLYPPGTGGYQPQHF
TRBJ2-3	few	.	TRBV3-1	TGTGCCAGCAGCCCTAGGGGAGCCGTCACAGATACGCAGTATTTT	CASSPRGAVTDTQYF
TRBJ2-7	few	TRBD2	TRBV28	TGTGCCAGCAGTTTAGAAGGACTAGTGGGCGAGCAGTACTTC	CASSLEGLVGEQYF
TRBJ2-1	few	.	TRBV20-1	TGCAGTCTCAGAGGGAATGAGCAGTTCTTC	CSLRGNEQFF
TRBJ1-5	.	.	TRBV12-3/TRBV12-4	TGTGCCAGCAGTTCAGTGGGCAGGGGATTGGTCTCGGGCAATCAGCCCCAGCATTTT	CASSSVGRGLVSGNQPQHF
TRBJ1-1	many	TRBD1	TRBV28	TGTGCCAGCAGGACAGGGGTCTTAACTGAAGCTTTCTTT	CASRTGVLTEAFF
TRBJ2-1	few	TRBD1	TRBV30	TGTGCCTGGAGTACAATACCGGGACAGAGGAAGCAGTTCTTC	CAWSTIPGQRKQFF
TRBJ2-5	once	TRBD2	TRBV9	TGTGCCAGCAGCCCACAAGTCCTAGCGGGTATCCAAGAGACCCAGTACTTC	CASSPQVLAGIQETQYF
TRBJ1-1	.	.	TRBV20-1	TGCAGTACCAGGGCGGGCTTGGGCACTGAAGCTTTCTTT	CSTRAGLGTEAFF
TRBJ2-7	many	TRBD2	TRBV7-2	TGTGCCAGCAGCTTAGAACTAGCGGGAGTCGAGCAGTACTTC	CASSLELAGVEQYF
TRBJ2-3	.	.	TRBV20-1	TGCAGTGCTGTTCGGGGGGATACGCAGTATTTT	CSAVRGDTQYF
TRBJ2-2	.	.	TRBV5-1	TGCGCCAGCAGCTTCCCCAGGAACACGAACACCGGGAAGCTGTTTTTT	CASSFPRNTNTGKLFF
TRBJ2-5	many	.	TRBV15	TGTGCCACCAGCAGAGATTTTGTGGCGGACCAAGAGACCCAGTACTTC	CATSRDFVADQETQYF
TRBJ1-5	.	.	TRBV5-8	TGTGCCAGCAGTCCGGTCCCCCAAGGGCCCCAGCATTTT	CASSPVPQGPQHF
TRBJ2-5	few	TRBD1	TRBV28	TGTGCCAGCACTGGACAGGGGAGAGGGGAGACCCAGTACTTC	CASTGQGRGETQYF
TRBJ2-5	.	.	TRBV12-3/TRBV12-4	TGTGCCAGCAGAAGACTAGCAGGGGGCCAAGAGACCCAGTACTTC	CASRRLAGGQETQYF
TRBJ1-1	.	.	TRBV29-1	TGCAGCGTTGAAGAAAGAGGGGGGGAAGCTTTCTTT	CSVEERGGEAFF
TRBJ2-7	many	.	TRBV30	TGTGCCTGGTCTGCCAATTACGAGCAGTACTTC	CAWSANYEQYF
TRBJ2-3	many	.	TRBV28	TGTGCCAGCAGTACGGCGGGACCATTCACAGATACGCAGTATTTT	CASSTAGPFTDTQYF
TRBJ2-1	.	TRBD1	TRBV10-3	TGTGCCACCAGTCTTGGGACAGGGGGCGAGAATGAGCAGTTCTTC	CATSLGTGGENEQFF
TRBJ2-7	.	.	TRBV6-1	TGTGCCAGCACCCCCCCCACTCCCGCCTACGAGCAGTACTTC	CASTPPTPAYEQYF
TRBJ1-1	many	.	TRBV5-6	TGTGCCAGCAGCTTGGAGGGACATGGGAACACTGAAGCTTTCTTT	CASSLEGHGNTEAFF
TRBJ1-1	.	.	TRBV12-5	TGTGCTAGTGGTTCTCTTGCATGGACACCTAATGAAGCTTTCTTT	CASGSLAWTPNEAFF
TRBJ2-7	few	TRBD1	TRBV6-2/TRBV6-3	TGTGCCAGCAGGGCCCCCGGGACAGCCTACGAGCAGTACTTC	CASRAPGTAYEQYF
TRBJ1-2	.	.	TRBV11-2	TGTGCCAGCAGCTTAGCTAGCTATGGCTACACCTTC	CASSLASYGYTF
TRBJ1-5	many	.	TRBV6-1	TGTGCCAGCAGTGATTCTAGGGGGGTTAGCAATCAGCCCCAGCATTTT	CASSDSRGVSNQPQHF